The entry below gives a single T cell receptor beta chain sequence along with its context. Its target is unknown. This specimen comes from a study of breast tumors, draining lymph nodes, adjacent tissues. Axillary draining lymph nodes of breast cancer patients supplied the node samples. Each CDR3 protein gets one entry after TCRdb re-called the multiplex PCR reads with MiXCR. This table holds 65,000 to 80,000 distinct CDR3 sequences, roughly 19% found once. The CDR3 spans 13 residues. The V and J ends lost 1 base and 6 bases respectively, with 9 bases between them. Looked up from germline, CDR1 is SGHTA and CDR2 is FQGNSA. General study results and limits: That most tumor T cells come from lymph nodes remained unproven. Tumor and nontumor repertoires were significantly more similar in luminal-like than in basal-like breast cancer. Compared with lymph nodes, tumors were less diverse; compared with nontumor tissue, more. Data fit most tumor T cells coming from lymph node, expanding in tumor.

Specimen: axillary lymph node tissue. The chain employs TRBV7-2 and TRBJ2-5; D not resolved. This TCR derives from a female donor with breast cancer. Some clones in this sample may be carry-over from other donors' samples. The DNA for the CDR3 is TGTGCCAGCAGCTTAGAATTTGGGCAGACCCAGTACTTC. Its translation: CASSLEFGQTQYF.